The source of this TCR beta chain is a study of blood T cell repertoires in COVID-19. Looking at the study overall: Nucleic acid was either cDNA or gDNA, and it came from T cells, B-cell-depleted T cells, or PBMCs.

Trimming removed 6 bases from V and 1 base from J, with 9 bases in between. The CDR3 spans 14 residues. CDR1 SGHTA and CDR2 FQGTGA come from the germline V gene. Enrolled through a virtual design, the participants were between roughly 18 and 90 years of age and came from under 25 US areas. Cohorts were assigned according to the clinical history that participants reported. Sequenced by immunoSEQ multiplex PCR; TCRdb stores in-frame clones only, minus some. The data contain over 200,000 clones, about 91% of them singletons. This chain links TRBV7-3 with TRBJ2-2; the D is unclear. Sequenced material: PBMCs or T cells enriched from blood (not recorded which). This clonotype was obtained from a human donor in a cohort exposed to, infected with or recovered from COVID-19 (not recorded which). The donor label of this sample is uncertain. This CDR3 is CASRPYKNTGELFF. The CDR3, as DNA: TGTGCCAGCAGGCCTTACAAGAACACCGGGGAGCTGTTTTTT. The variable domain in full, with the rest retrieved from reference TRBV7-3 and TRBJ2-2, is GAGVSQTPSNKVTEKGKYVELRCDPISGHTALYWYRQSLGQGPEFLIYFQGTGAADDSGLPNDRFFAVRPEGSVSTLKIQRTERGDSAVYLCASRPYKNTGELFFGEGSRLTVL.